Listed below are T cell receptor beta chains from one sample, sequenced in a study of blood T cell repertoires in COVID-19. The method was immunoSEQ multiplex PCR; TCRdb's version includes in-frame clones alone and lacks a portion of them. Here the sample spans roughly 150,000 clones, approximately 90% being singletons. The sequencing sample was made of PBMCs or T cells enriched from blood (not recorded which). Source of these receptors: a man aged 50-59 years who had recovered from COVID-19. Each CDR3 is given without its conserved first and last residue. Expanded clones are given a class, and other clones once, few, many or no size at all.

>.|TRBJ1-4|TRBV18
ASSRNRGADEKLF
>.|TRBJ1-2|TRBV9
ASSKQGFNGYT
>.|TRBJ1-2|TRBV18
ASSPRGGQIYGYT
>.|TRBJ1-3|TRBV9
ASSVGQGQNTIY
>.|TRBJ2-3|TRBV7-9
ASSFYRSQADTQY
>.|TRBJ1-1|TRBV9
ASSVDTEVGAF
>.|TRBJ2-7|TRBV14
ASSQRRTSGVIYEQY
>.|TRBJ1-2|TRBV18
ASSPGTAEGWD
>.|TRBJ2-2|TRBV3-1/TRBV3-2
ASSPDRALSGELF
>.|TRBJ2-3|TRBV15
ATSRGGGVGTDTQY
>.|TRBJ1-2|TRBV7-2
ASSQWVGAYGYT
>.|TRBJ2-7|TRBV18
ASSPPGSDEQY
>.|TRBJ2-7|TRBV9
ASSQTGTANEQY
>once|TRBJ1-6|TRBV18
ASSPNRVENSPLH
>.|TRBJ2-2|TRBV6-4
ASSPSMNTGELF
>.|TRBJ2-7|TRBV7-2
ASSLATGGREQY
>.|TRBJ1-6|TRBV18
ASGERTGSEPLH
>once|TRBJ2-1|TRBV5-1
ASSLVSGRSYNEQF
>few|TRBJ1-5|TRBV7-8
ASSRDRNSNQPQH
>.|TRBJ1-2|TRBV10-1
ASSESTGNGYT
>.|TRBJ1-2|TRBV25-1
ASKTGGHGYT
>.|TRBJ2-7|TRBV6-5
ASSFDIDYEQY
>few|TRBJ2-5|TRBV18
ASSPRQGETQY
>.|TRBJ1-1|TRBV15
ATSAPRGQGMNTEAF
>few|TRBJ2-3|TRBV11-2
ASSSRGSSGSTDTQY
>.|TRBJ2-6|TRBV6-2/TRBV6-3
ASSLVSGANVLT
>.|TRBJ1-5|TRBV7-8
ASSFQGAPGTVRNQPQH
>.|TRBJ1-1|TRBV7-2
ASSFATHTEAF
>once|TRBJ2-2|TRBV6-4
ASSPLAGALGELF
>.|TRBJ2-7|TRBV28
ASSPPTGRSQY
>once|TRBJ2-4|TRBV27
ASSHRDREDIQY
>.|TRBJ2-1|TRBV4-2
ASSQDNTSGNQQF
>once|TRBJ2-5|TRBV5-1
ASSLDGSGEETQY
>.|TRBJ1-6|TRBV7-2
ASSIGTDNSPLH
>.|TRBJ2-3|TRBV19
ASSIGLAVSDTQY
>.|TRBJ2-3|TRBV7-9
ASSSPSGRATDTQY
>few|TRBJ1-5|TRBV4-1
ASSQEGRRAGQPQH
>.|TRBJ2-3|TRBV9
ASSVGGPSTDTQY
>.|TRBJ1-6|TRBV7-2
ASSLVGGYSYNSPLH
>.|TRBJ1-2|TRBV4-3
ASSQDRSGYGYT
>.|TRBJ1-2|TRBV30
AWSTRTGTGYT
>medium-sized|TRBJ2-1|TRBV27
ASSLTDPYNEQF
>.|TRBJ2-6|TRBV11-2
ASSLKSGQGSGANVLT
>.|TRBJ1-1|TRBV9
ASSRLSGTEAF
>.|TRBJ1-5|TRBV10-3
AISDEGWGNQPQH
>.|TRBJ1-2|TRBV9
ASSATSGSNYGYT